This T cell receptor (beta chain) emerged from a study of blood T cell repertoires in COVID-19. Background on the study: Acute and convalescent COVID-19 samples came from the United States, Italy and Spain. The analysed material was cDNA or gDNA that came from T cells, B-cell-depleted T cells, or PBMCs.

This clone was seen just once. Per the original methods: By means of reference gene primer amplification, nucleated cell counts were estimated. Method: immunoSEQ multiplex PCR; TCRdb's copy keeps in-frame clones and lacks some. V and J calls and clone size are as listed in that table; D and trimming were resolved from the DNA. The data hold around 140,000 clones, with approximately 80% observed a single time. Germline CDR1 is SGHVS and CDR2 is FNYEAQ. Trimming removed 2 bases at V and 0 bases at J, with 10 bases between. The CDR3 length is 15 residues. Sequences were obtained from peripheral blood. V gene TRBV7-6 combines with J gene TRBJ1-1; D unresolved. This receptor was identified in an older woman with acute or convalescent COVID-19. The CDR3 DNA reads TGTGCCAGCAGCTTATCCCCTACTATGAACACTGAAGCTTTCTTT. This encodes CASSLSPTMNTEAFF.